This T cell receptor beta chain was sequenced during a study of T cells expressing NK-cell markers. General study findings and limits: NKG2C+ dominant clonotype frequencies in a handful of donors were roughly 1.0-7.5% of CD8+ T cells. Several donors showed these clonotypes also leading the CD3+CD56-NKG2C+ fraction.

TCRdb reprocessed the 5' RACE reads and stores each CDR3 protein as one record, lacking DNA. The table lists roughly 280,000 distinct CDR3 sequences. With regard to this clonotype: Its cognate antigen is unknown.

This CDR3 contains 15 residues. Germline CDR1 reads MNHNS; CDR2 reads SASEGT. Sequenced material: blood T cells: a sorted CD56 or NKG2C T cell subset, CD4+ or CD8+ T cells, or bulk PBMC T cells (not recorded which). This sequence joins TRBV6-1 and TRBJ2-2; the TRBD2 assignment by TCRdb is unverifiable without DNA. The source of this sequence is a man younger than 30 in good health. The CDR3 loop is CASNGREAPTGELFF.